Below, 24 T cell receptor beta chains from the same sample are listed, as sequenced in a study of shared clonotypes between healthy human individuals. The naive CD8 population came from CD45RO-negative cells selected for CCR7, without terminally differentiated effector memory CD45RA+ cells. This table comes from immunoSEQ multiplex PCR, and its TCRdb copy is limited to in-frame clones, with some not included. The data show more than 2 million clones, with roughly 95% seen just once and around 1.8% held by the top ten. The sequencing sample was made of naive CD8+ T cells from PBMCs. The source of these receptors is a man aged 18 to 29 in good health. Some clones in this sample may be carry-over from other donors' samples.

Worth noting for this clone: Additional DNA sequences in this sample encode the identical CDR3. The chain joins TRBV29-1 to TRBJ1-2; D uncertain. Trimming left V 3 bases short and J 2 bases short, with 7 bases between. The germline gives CDR1 SQVTM, CDR2 ANQGSEA. The CDR3 contains 12 residues. The CDR3 spells CSVDTGNYGYTF. The CDR3 region has the DNA TGCAGCGTTGATACCGGCAACTATGGCTACACCTTC.

This clone was observed once. The chain combines TRBV4-1 with TRBJ2-7; 8 bases map to TRBD2. Germline CDR1 MGHRA, CDR2 YSYEKL. The CDR3 length is 17 residues. V lost 4 bases, J lost 1 base, and 12 bases stayed unmatched. As DNA, the CDR3 is TGCGCCAGCAGCCTAGGACCTCTAGCGGGTCTATCCTACGAGCAGTACTTC. Translation gives CASSLGPLAGLSYEQYF.

This clone was detected once. The V and J genes are TRBV27 and TRBJ2-1, with 14 bases fitting TRBD2. Germline V CDR1 and CDR2: MNHEY, SMNVEV (reference sequence). The CDR3 length is 17 residues. The V and J ends lost 3 bases and 4 bases, in that order; junction bases with no gene match: 5. The CDR3 spells CASSFGTSGRPYNEQFF. CDR3 nucleotides: TGTGCCAGCAGTTTCGGGACTAGCGGGAGACCTTACAATGAGCAGTTCTTC.

Comments on this clone: Other DNA sequences in this sample translate to the same CDR3. The chain carries TRBV9 and TRBJ2-7; 9 nucleotides align to TRBD1. This CDR3 is built from 15 residues. The germline V gene has CDR1 SGDLS and CDR2 YYNGEE. Germline trimming cut 0 bases from V and 2 bases from J; bases unmatched to any gene: 3. CDR3 DNA sequence: TGTGCCAGCAGCGTAGCAACAGGGGGCACCTACGAGCAGTACTTC. Translating gives CASSVATGGTYEQYF.

This sequence joins TRBV6-5 and TRBJ2-7; D call uncertain. Trimming left V 6 bases short and J 3 bases short, with 15 bases between. Germline assignment: CDR1 MNHEY and CDR2 SVGAGI. The CDR3 spans 14 residues. The chain's CDR3 is CASRSLTLNYEQYF. The CDR3 nucleotides read TGTGCCAGCAGGTCCCTTACTTTAAACTACGAGCAGTACTTC.

The V call is TRBV10-2, the J call TRBJ1-5, with D uncertain. The CDR3 totals 13 residues. Trimming stripped 3 bases from V and 3 bases from J, with 6 bases between. CDR1 WSHSY and CDR2 SAAADI come from the germline V gene. The CDR3 nucleotides read TGCGCCAGCAGTGATAGTAACAATCAGCCCCAGCATTTT. This codes for CASSDSNNQPQHF.

The rearrangement links TRBV7-8 to TRBJ1-2; D is perhaps TRBD1 (5 bases). Germline V CDR1 and CDR2: SGHVS, FQNEAQ. Trimming took 1 base from V and 4 from J, leaving 10 bases between them. The CDR3 covers 14 residues. The CDR3 spells CASSLVGVTYGYTF. DNA of the CDR3: TGTGCCAGCAGCTTAGTAGGGGTGACCTATGGCTACACCTTC.

Worth noting for this clone: The sample holds other DNA sequences that translate to the same CDR3. CDR3: CASSPGQGPYEQYF. The CDR3 DNA reads as TGTGCCAGCAGCCCGGGACAGGGGCCCTACGAGCAGTACTTC. The V call is TRBV7-9, the J call TRBJ2-7, with 10 bases fitting TRBD1. The germline gives CDR1 SEHNR, CDR2 FQNEAQ (reference sequence). The CDR3 runs 14 residues. Losses at the gene ends were 5 bases for V and 2 bases for J; bases not matched to a gene: 3.

Concerning this clone: This sample includes further DNA sequences coding for the same CDR3. The chain has TRBV9 and TRBJ2-5, with 9 bases identical to TRBD1. Germline V gene lookup returns CDR1 SGDLS and CDR2 YYNGEE. The CDR3 extends over 15 amino acids. With 0 bases clipped from V and 1 base from J, the junction kept 1 base outside the gene matches. The CDR3: CASSVAGQGQETQYF. The CDR3 coding sequence is TGTGCCAGCAGCGTAGCGGGACAGGGCCAAGAGACCCAGTACTTC. Variable domain in full (rest from reference TRBV9 and TRBJ2-5): DSGVTQTPKHLITATGQRVTLRCSPRSGDLSVYWYQQSLDQGLQFLIQYYNGEERAKGNILERFSAQQFPDLHSELNLSSLELGDSALYFCASSVAGQGQETQYFGPGTRLLVL.

The CDR3 DNA reads TGTGCCAGCAGCCCCCTCGTGGTGGGCGAGCAGTACTTC. This gives the protein CASSPLVVGEQYF. V is TRBV7-9 and J is TRBJ2-7; no clear D. V shed 5 bases and J shed 6 bases, with 14 bases lying between them. CDR1 SEHNR and CDR2 FQNEAQ come from the germline V gene (reference sequence). This CDR3 comprises 13 residues.

This clone has a single count. The V and J genes are TRBV2 and TRBJ1-4; 9 bases agree with TRBD1. J was trimmed by 8 bases and V by 6 bases; bases with no gene match: 10. Germline V gene sequence: CDR1 SNHLY, CDR2 FYNNEI. CDR3 length: 15 amino acids. In DNA, the CDR3 is TGTGCCAGCAGGCCCCGGGGACAGGGTGGGGAAAAACTGTTTTTT. Translation gives CASRPRGQGGEKLFF.

This chain joins TRBV9 and TRBJ1-4; a possible D gene is TRBD1 (5 bases). V was shortened by 4 bases and J by 0 bases, with 13 bases between the two germline ends. The CDR3 contains 16 residues. Germline V CDR1 and CDR2: SGDLS, YYNGEE. This CDR3 reads CASSPWGSPTNEKLFF. The CDR3 coding sequence is TGTGCCAGCAGCCCCTGGGGCAGCCCAACTAATGAAAAACTGTTTTTT.

The J gene is TRBJ2-7, the V gene TRBV7-7, with 12 positions matching TRBD1. Germline lookup yields CDR1 SSHAT and CDR2 FNYEAQ (reference sequence). The ends lost 5 bases at V and 1 base at J; junction bases unmatched: 3. CDR3 length: 15 amino acids. In DNA, the CDR3 is TGTGCCAGCAGCCGGGGACAGGGGGCTTCCTACGAGCAGTACTTC. Translating gives CASSRGQGASYEQYF.

This sequence joins TRBV2 and TRBJ1-5, with 9 bases lining up with TRBD1. Trimming at V came to 6 bases and at J to 5 bases, leaving 8 bases not matched to a gene. There are 15 residues in the CDR3. CDR1 SNHLY and CDR2 FYNNEI come from the germline V gene. The DNA for the CDR3 is TGTGCCAGCAGCTTGGGACAGGGCCATTATCAGCCCCAGCATTTT. This translates into CASSLGQGHYQPQHF. Together with reference TRBV2 and TRBJ1-5, the CDR3 gives the full variable domain: EPEVTQTPSHQVTQMGQEVILRCVPISNHLYFYWYRQILGQKVEFLVSFYNNEISEKSEIFDDQFSVERPDGSNFTLKIRSTKLEDSAMYFCASSLGQGHYQPQHFGDGTRLSIL.

A few counts support this clone. Other DNA sequences of this sample code for an identical CDR3. V and J are TRBV15 and TRBJ1-1; no clear D gene. Looked up from germline, CDR1 is LNHNV and CDR2 is YYDKDF (reference sequence). This CDR3 region has 14 residues. Between the trimmed V and J ends, which lost 1 base and 0 bases, there was a span of 6 bases. The CDR3 DNA reads as TGTGCCACCAGCAGAGGACGGATGAACACTGAAGCTTTCTTT. Its protein is CATSRGRMNTEAFF.

The rearrangement links TRBV29-1 to TRBJ2-1; TRBD2 matches at 8 bases. The CDR3 is 13 residues long. CDR1 SQVTM and CDR2 ANQGSEA come from the germline V gene. V shed 8 bases, J shed 5 bases, and the junction held 8 bases outside the gene matches. The chain's CDR3 is CSPRIAGNNEQFF. In DNA, the CDR3 is TGCAGCCCAAGGATAGCGGGGAACAATGAGCAGTTCTTC.

The chain links TRBV14 to TRBJ2-7; D is uncertain. The CDR3 sequence is 14 residues long. Per the germline V gene, CDR1 is SGHDN and CDR2 is FVKESK. V was clipped by 1 base and J by 6 bases, with 13 bases between them. The CDR3 DNA is TGTGCCAGCAGCCAAGGTCCTCGCCCAGCCGAGCAGTACTTC. As protein: CASSQGPRPAEQYF.

The CDR3 spells CASSPDRGVLEQYF. CDR3 nucleotides: TGTGCCAGCAGCCCGGACAGGGGTGTCCTCGAGCAGTACTTC. The chain couples TRBV7-8 to TRBJ2-7; 9 bases match TRBD1. After removal of 5 bases from V and 6 bases from J, the junction contained 8 bases not matched to a gene. The CDR3 totals 14 residues. Germline loops: CDR1 SGHVS, CDR2 FQNEAQ. The full variable domain, its missing parts supplied by reference TRBV7-8 and TRBJ2-7, is GAGVSQSPRYKVAKRGQDVALRCDPISGHVSLFWYQQALGQGPEFLTYFQNEAQLDKSGLPSDRFFAERPEGSVSTLKIQRTQQEDSAVYLCASSPDRGVLEQYFGPGTRLTVT.

This clone has more than one count but fewer than ten. The J gene is TRBJ2-1, the V gene TRBV7-6; possible D gene TRBD1, 5 bases. Germline V CDR1 and CDR2: SGHVS, FNYEAQ. The CDR3 consists of 13 residues. Trimming shortened V by 5 bases and J by 5 bases, and 10 bases separated the two germline ends. The CDR3 nucleotides read TGTGCCAGCAGCCATGACAGAAACAATGAGCAGTTCTTC. Encoded protein: CASSHDRNNEQFF.

The chain recombines TRBV11-3 with TRBJ1-1; D perhaps matches TRBD1 (5 bases). The CDR3 is 13 amino acids. The V end lost 8 bases, the J end lost 5 bases, and 15 bases lay between the germline ends. Germline V gene data show CDR1 as SGHNT and CDR2 as YENEEA. CDR3 bases: TGTGCCAGCGCCCTCAGGGAAGGGACTGAAGCTTTCTTT. Translating it yields CASALREGTEAFF.

The gene calls are TRBV13 and TRBJ1-1; unclear D gene. Trimming pared 4 bases from V and 3 bases from J, leaving 9 bases between. CDR3 length: 13 residues. Germline-derived CDR1 and CDR2 are PRHDT and FYEKMQ (reference sequence). The CDR3 sequence is CASSSQVYTEAFF. The DNA for the CDR3 is TGTGCCAGCAGCTCCCAGGTGTACACTGAAGCTTTCTTT.

The chain uses TRBV28 and TRBJ1-5; D is ambiguous. Germline V CDR1 and CDR2: MDHEN, SYDVKM. V dropped 8 bases and J dropped 3 bases, with 5 bases sitting between them. CDR3 length: 11 residues. CDR3 DNA sequence: TGTGCCAGCGGCCTCAATCAGCCCCAGCATTTT. Translated: CASGLNQPQHF.

In this sample, this clone turned up once. V gene TRBV7-9 combines with J gene TRBJ2-3; D is uncertain. The V and J ends lost 10 bases and 0 bases respectively, with 17 bases between them. The CDR3 runs 15 residues. Germline V gives CDR1 SEHNR, CDR2 FQNEAQ (reference sequence). This CDR3 is CATPLVPGSTDTQYF. CDR3 nucleotide sequence: TGTGCCACCCCTCTAGTGCCTGGAAGCACAGATACGCAGTATTTT. The full variable domain, completed using reference TRBV7-9 and TRBJ2-3, is DTGVSQNPRHKITKRGQNVTFRCDPISEHNRLYWYRQTLGQGPEFLTYFQNEAQLEKSRLLSDRFSAERPKGSFSTLEIQRTEQGDSAMYLCATPLVPGSTDTQYFGPGTRLTVL.

This clone was recorded only once. The gene calls are TRBV6-5 and TRBJ2-2, with D possibly being TRBD1 (6 bases). The CDR3 has 14 amino acids. V was clipped by 4 bases and J by 3 bases, with 9 bases between them. Germline values: CDR1 MNHEY, CDR2 SVGAGI. Here the CDR3 reads CASSSKGDTGELFF. The CDR3 DNA is TGTGCCAGCAGTTCCAAGGGGGACACCGGGGAGCTGTTTTTT.